One sample yielded the 13 T cell receptor beta chains listed below, sequenced in a study of cytomegalovirus exposure and HLA in healthy donors. Amplification used 60 Vbeta primers and 13 Jbeta primers. Assay used: immunoSEQ multiplex PCR; TCRdb lists only in-frame clones, some missing. The repertoire table contains 150,000 to 200,000 clones. Sequenced: PBMCs. The receptors originated from a young man in good health and CMV-seronegative.

The chain carries TRBV5-1 and TRBJ1-5, with D hard to call. The germline V and J ends were trimmed by 0 bases and 7 bases, with 11 bases remaining between them. Germline V CDR1 and CDR2: SGHRS, YFSETQ. The CDR3 is 14 residues long. The CDR3 sequence is CASSLEGGYQPQHF. As DNA, the CDR3 is TGCGCCAGCAGCTTGGAAGGCGGGTACCAGCCCCAGCATTTT.

The chain combines TRBV4-1 with TRBJ1-6; 8 positions match TRBD1. This CDR3 spans 15 amino acids. CDR1 is MGHRA and CDR2 is YSYEKL in the germline V gene. Trimming cost V 2 bases and J 9 bases; bases outside gene matches: 6. CDR3 in DNA: TGCGCCAGCAGCCAACAGACAGGGGACCTTTCACCCCTCCACTTT. It codes for CASSQQTGDLSPLHF.

The CDR3 is CATLLYGYTF. In DNA, the CDR3 is TGTGCCACTCTTCTCTATGGCTACACCTTC. The chain links TRBV19 to TRBJ1-2, with D hard to call. The CDR3 contains 10 residues. Between the trimmed V and J ends, which lost 10 bases and 4 bases, there was a span of 7 bases. Germline CDR1 reads LNHDA; CDR2 reads SQIVND (reference sequence).

The chain has TRBV5-1 and TRBJ2-2; 7 bases fit TRBD1. The junction had 8 bases not matched to a gene; V was cut back by 3 bases and J by 3 bases. Germline V gives CDR1 SGHRS, CDR2 YFSETQ. The CDR3 loop spans 16 amino acids. The CDR3 here is CASSYFGQGDTGELFF. CDR3 DNA sequence: TGCGCCAGCAGCTATTTCGGTCAGGGGGACACCGGGGAGCTGTTTTTT.

The genes are TRBV25-1 and TRBJ2-6; weak D call: TRBD1 (6 bases). The CDR3 is 15 amino acids. The V gene lost 6 bases and the J gene lost 4 bases, with 13 bases spanning the gap. Germline V gene sequence: CDR1 MGHDK, CDR2 SYGVNS. For the CDR3, the DNA is TGTGCCAGCAGCCTTAGGGGGTCCGGGGCCAACGTCCTGACTTTC. Translated, it gives CASSLRGSGANVLTF. Complete variable domain (other parts from reference TRBV25-1 and TRBJ2-6): EADIYQTPRYLVIGTGKKITLECSQTMGHDKMYWYQQDPGMELHLIHYSYGVNSTEKGDLSSESTVSRIRTEHFPLTLESARPSHTSQYLCASSLRGSGANVLTFGAGSRLTVL.

This chain links TRBV7-9 with TRBJ1-5; D call uncertain. Germline V gene data show CDR1 as SEHNR and CDR2 as FQNEAQ (reference sequence). V was trimmed by 5 bases and J by 7 bases, leaving 15 bases between them. The CDR3 contains 14 residues. CDR3 amino acids: CASSPSRGNQPQHF. The CDR3 bases are TGTGCCAGCAGCCCATCACGGGGAAACCAGCCCCAGCATTTT.

The chain links TRBV6-5 to TRBJ2-1; TRBD2 is a possible D gene (6 bases). The germline CDR1 and CDR2 sequences are MNHEY and SVGAGI. The germline V and J ends were trimmed by 6 bases and 8 bases, with 17 bases remaining between them. This CDR3 comprises 14 residues. The CDR3 DNA reads as TGTGCCAGCAGACATAAGGGAGGCGGCGATGAGCAGTTCTTC. This translates into CASRHKGGGDEQFF.

The J gene is TRBJ2-1, the V gene TRBV7-2; D is undetermined. Trimming took 2 bases from V and 0 from J, leaving 8 bases between them. This CDR3 has 15 amino acids. Germline V gene sequence: CDR1 SGHTA, CDR2 FQGNSA. The chain's CDR3 is CASSLSPDSYNEQFF. The DNA of the CDR3 is TGTGCCAGCAGCTTAAGTCCAGACTCCTACAATGAGCAGTTCTTC.

The chain is built from TRBV10-3 and TRBJ2-1; 8 positions agree with TRBD2. V was clipped by 6 bases and J by 4 bases; unmatched bases: 5. The CDR3 is made up of 14 amino acids. Germline lookup yields CDR1 ENHRY and CDR2 SYGVKD. CDR3 sequence reads: CAIRPGGEYNEQFF. The DNA for the CDR3 is TGTGCCATCAGGCCGGGAGGGGAATACAATGAGCAGTTCTTC.

The chain combines TRBV2 with TRBJ1-2, with D unclear. From germline, CDR1 is SNHLY and CDR2 FYNNEI. V dropped 6 bases and J dropped 7 bases, with 15 bases sitting between them. The CDR3 has 13 residues. The CDR3 DNA reads as TGTGCCAGCAGCGGCTCACGGGAAGGTGGCTACACCTTC. Amino acid sequence: CASSGSREGGYTF.

The J gene is TRBJ2-5, the V gene TRBV10-3; tentatively, D is TRBD2 (7 bases). Germline CDR1 and CDR2: ENHRY and SYGVKD. CDR3 size: 14 residues. The V end lost 5 bases, the J end lost 1 base, and 11 bases lay between the germline ends. CDR3 amino acids: CAISRGAAQETQYF. The CDR3 nucleotides are TGTGCCATCAGTCGGGGGGCAGCCCAAGAGACCCAGTACTTC.

Points on this clone: The sample carries other DNA sequences with the same CDR3. The V and J genes are TRBV5-1 and TRBJ1-1; 7 bases agree with TRBD1. This CDR3 has 14 amino acids. Losses at the gene ends were 2 bases for V and 1 base for J; bases not matched to a gene: 2. Germline CDR1 reads SGHRS; CDR2 reads YFSETQ. The CDR3 nucleotides are TGCGCCAGCAGCTTCGGGACAGCGAACACTGAAGCTTTCTTT. Its protein product is CASSFGTANTEAFF.

The J gene is TRBJ1-1, the V gene TRBV19; TRBD1 agrees at 8 bases. With 1 base clipped from V and 3 bases from J, the junction kept 7 bases outside the gene matches. CDR3 length equals 16 residues. Germline CDR1 is LNHDA and CDR2 is SQIVND (reference sequence). CDR3 in amino acids: CASSIGQGASDTEAFF. CDR3 nucleotides: TGTGCCAGTAGTATAGGGCAGGGGGCCTCTGACACTGAAGCTTTCTTT.